The 12 T cell receptor beta chains below come from one sample, sequenced in a study of CD8+CD57+ T cells in acquired aplastic anemia. For sequencing, patients were chosen who had shown expansion of CD8+CD57+ cells by flow cytometry. Investigators profiled TCR beta VDJ and CDR3 from genomic DNA template. TCRdb analysed the reads with MiXCR anew, one entry per CDR3 protein. Among about 150,000 distinct CDR3 sequences listed, about 50% were seen once. What was sequenced was sorted CD4+, CD8+, or CD8+CD57+ T cells (not recorded which) from PBMCs. These receptors all stem from a human donor with aplastic anemia.

The chain couples TRBV2 to TRBJ2-7, with TRBD1 as a possible D gene (6 bases). Trimming took 6 bases from V and 1 from J, leaving 19 bases between them. The CDR3 sequence is 16 residues long. Germline V gene data show CDR1 as SNHLY and CDR2 as FYNNEI. The CDR3: CASSQGPGHLSYEQYF. CDR3 bases: TGTGCCAGCAGCCAAGGACCGGGACACCTGTCCTACGAGCAGTACTTC.

CDR3 sequence reads: CAWRQIQGKGNTIYF. In DNA form, the CDR3 reads TGTGCCTGGAGACAAATACAGGGGAAGGGAAACACCATATATTTT. The chain uses TRBV30 and TRBJ1-3; 7 bases align to TRBD1. CDR3 length: 15 residues. Germline V gene data show CDR1 as GTSNPN and CDR2 as SVGIG (reference sequence). V gave up 3 bases and J gave up 4 bases; unmatched junction bases: 9. Full variable domain (outside the CDR3, taken from reference TRBV30 and TRBJ1-3): SQTIHQWPATLVQPVGSPLSLECTVEGTSNPNLYWYRQAAGRGLQLLFYSVGIGQISSEVPQNLSASRPQDRQFILSSKKLLLSDSGFYLCAWRQIQGKGNTIYFGEGSWLTVV.

The chain combines TRBV7-8 with TRBJ2-2; TRBD1 matches 7 bases. The CDR3 sequence is 16 residues long. The J segment lost 7 bases and the V segment lost 5 bases, leaving 13 bases of the junction unmatched. CDR1 and CDR2 (germline): SGHVS, FQNEAQ. CDR3 bases: TGTGCCAGCAGCAATGAGGGGGCGCGGTATGTCGGGGAGCTGTTTTTT. Translating gives CASSNEGARYVGELFF.

The sample holds many counts of this clonotype. V and J are TRBV4-2 and TRBJ1-2; 12 positions match TRBD1. This CDR3 is built from 17 residues. The V gene end was trimmed by 5 bases and the J gene end by 4 bases; junction bases not matched to a gene: 11. Germline V gene sequence: CDR1 LGHNA, CDR2 YNFKEQ. CDR3 loop: CASSKPGQGARGYGYTF. DNA for the CDR3: TGTGCCAGCAGCAAACCGGGACAGGGGGCTCGAGGCTATGGCTACACCTTC.

This clonotype was detected many times. The chain couples TRBV19 to TRBJ2-2; the D gene is possibly TRBD2 (6 bases). V lost 7 bases and J lost 3, with 15 bases in between. The CDR3 is 15 amino acids. The germline V gene has CDR1 LNHDA and CDR2 SQIVND (reference sequence). The DNA of the CDR3 is TGTGCCAGTACTACCATCTGGGGGGACACCGGGGAGCTGTTTTTT. It yields the protein CASTTIWGDTGELFF.

V usage is TRBV10-3 and J usage is TRBJ1-6; D is ambiguous. Germline V lookup: CDR1 ENHRY, CDR2 SYGVKD. This CDR3 spans 14 amino acids. Trimming shortened V by 10 bases and J by 4 bases, and 14 bases separated the two germline ends. The CDR3 loop reads CATHGGLYNSPLHF. In DNA, the CDR3 is TGTGCCACTCATGGTGGGCTATATAATTCACCCCTCCACTTT.

This chain uses TRBV20-1 with TRBJ1-5; D is possibly TRBD1 (5 bases). The CDR3 runs 14 residues. The germline V and J ends were trimmed by 0 bases and 4 bases, with 10 bases remaining between them. Germline CDR1 is DFQATT and CDR2 is SNEGSKA (reference sequence). CDR3 DNA: TGCAGTGCTAGAGAGGGAGGACAAAATCAGCCCCAGCATTTT. Its translation is CSAREGGQNQPQHF.

The chain carries TRBV9 and TRBJ1-3; a weak D match, TRBD1 (5 bases). CDR3 length: 13 residues. Germline values: CDR1 SGDLS, CDR2 YYNGEE. V lost 0 bases to trimming and J lost 7 bases, with 8 bases between them. The CDR3 region is CASSVAGGNTIYF. CDR3 DNA: TGTGCCAGCAGCGTAGCTGGGGGGAACACCATATATTTT.

This clonotype was detected many times. CDR3 residues: CASSQDNRGNYGYTF. DNA for the CDR3: TGCGCCAGCAGCCAAGATAACAGGGGTAACTATGGCTACACCTTC. This chain links TRBV4-1 with TRBJ1-2; 7 nucleotides match TRBD1. The CDR3 is made up of 15 amino acids. Per the germline V gene, CDR1 is MGHRA and CDR2 is YSYEKL. J was trimmed by 1 base and V by 0 bases; bases with no gene match: 2.

This clonotype was seen repeatedly, ten times or more. This sequence joins TRBV2 and TRBJ1-5; weak D call: TRBD1 (5 bases). From germline, CDR1 is SNHLY and CDR2 FYNNEI. V gave up 3 bases and J gave up 4 bases, with 13 bases separating them. CDR3 length: 15 amino acids. CDR3 DNA: TGTGCCAGCAGTGACCCCTACAGGTCTAATCAGCCCCAGCATTTT. Translated: CASSDPYRSNQPQHF.

V gene TRBV12-3 or TRBV12-4 combines with J gene TRBJ2-5; the match to TRBD1 covers 8 bases. The CDR3 consists of 16 residues. Trimming removed 5 bases from V and 3 bases from J; junction bases left unmatched: 11. In DNA form, the CDR3 reads TGTGCCAGCAGTCCCCGCAGGGGACAGGAAGAAGAGACCCAGTACTTC. This encodes CASSPRRGQEEETQYF.

This chain joins TRBV4-2 and TRBJ2-3, with a tentative D call TRBD2 (7 bases). The germline V and J ends were trimmed by 0 bases and 6 bases, with 22 bases remaining between them. CDR1 is LGHNA, CDR2 YNFKEQ, per germline. CDR3 length: 18 residues. The CDR3 sequence: CASSQEVGPRGAGDTQYF. The CDR3 bases are TGTGCCAGCAGCCAAGAAGTAGGACCTCGGGGGGCGGGCGATACGCAGTATTTT.